These T cell receptor beta chains were read from a single sample in a study of blood T cells in healthy people across ages. Each CDR3 protein is one row after TCRdb ran MiXCR on the 5' RACE reads. The data hold nearly 800,000 distinct CDR3 sequences, with roughly three fifths observed a single time. Input material: blood. The receptors were sampled from a man aged 35-49 years in good health. Both conserved end residues are part of each CDR3. D genes are given only for firm matches. Size is omitted from some rows. Given values are once, few, many or a class for expanded clones.

D	length	V	J	size	CDR3	DNA
TRBD1	13	TRBV6-5	TRBJ1-1	-	CASSYSHRGEAFF	TGTGCCAGCAGTTACTCGCACAGGGGTGAAGCTTTCTTT
TRBD1	15	TRBV5-1	TRBJ2-7	once	CASSLAAGGIDEQYF	TGCGCCAGCAGCTTGGCAGCAGGGGGAATAGACGAGCAGTACTTC
-	13	TRBV13	TRBJ2-3	-	CASSSRDSGTQYF	TGTGCCAGCAGCTCCCGGGACTCCGGTACGCAGTATTTT
TRBD1	15	TRBV6-1	TRBJ1-6	few	CASSTGTAYNSPLHF	TGTGCCAGCAGTACCGGGACAGCTTATAATTCACCCCTCCACTTT
-	14	TRBV20-1	TRBJ2-7	-	CSARDTRKMYEQYF	TGCAGTGCTAGAGATACCAGGAAAATGTACGAGCAGTACTTC
TRBD2	17	TRBV20-1	TRBJ2-7	few	CSARDQWGLAGEYEQYF	TGCAGTGCTAGAGATCAATGGGGACTAGCGGGAGAGTACGAGCAGTACTTC
-	14	TRBV27	TRBJ1-2	few	CASSLSGTAYGYTF	TGTGCCAGCAGTTTATCTGGGACGGCGTATGGCTACACCTTC
-	14	TRBV5-1	TRBJ2-3	-	CASSSGPGTDTQYF	TGCGCCAGCAGCTCCGGGCCGGGCACAGATACGCAGTATTTT
-	15	TRBV6-6	TRBJ1-4	-	CASSYLERTNEKLFF	TGTGCCAGCAGCTATCTTGAGCGGACTAATGAAAAACTGTTTTTT
TRBD1	16	TRBV20-1	TRBJ2-2	-	CSARDFGQGNTGELFF	TGCAGTGCTAGAGATTTCGGACAGGGGAACACCGGGGAGCTGTTTTTT
-	13	TRBV12-3/TRBV12-4	TRBJ2-1	-	CASSFSAAGEQFF	TGTGCCAGCAGTTTCTCCGCGGCGGGAGAGCAGTTCTTC
-	15	TRBV10-3	TRBJ1-1	few	CAISESRATDTEAFF	TGTGCCATCAGTGAGTCGAGGGCCACGGACACTGAAGCTTTCTTT
-	13	TRBV20-1	TRBJ2-5	-	CSASPGRQETQYF	TGCAGTGCTAGCCCGGGACGTCAAGAGACCCAGTACTTC
TRBD1	16	TRBV20-1	TRBJ2-1	-	CSASDVTGDTYNEQFF	TGCAGTGCTAGCGACGTGACAGGGGACACCTACAATGAGCAGTTCTTC
TRBD1	15	TRBV20-1	TRBJ2-3	-	CSASHRDRDLGTQYF	TGCAGTGCTTCCCACCGGGACAGGGATTTAGGTACGCAGTATTTT
-	13	TRBV29-1	TRBJ1-1	-	CSGVLRVGTEAFF	TGCAGCGGTGTGCTCAGGGTGGGCACTGAAGCTTTCTTT